The rows below give T cell receptor beta chains drawn from one sample of a study of blood T cell repertoires in COVID-19. Clones were read by immunoSEQ multiplex PCR, and TCRdb kept only the in-frame ones, dropping some. The sample contains approximately 91,000 clones, approximately 80% of which appear only once. The sequencing input was peripheral blood. These receptor sequences come from a woman aged 80 or over with acute or convalescent COVID-19. Both conserved end residues are part of each CDR3.

j_gene,v_gene,CDR3aa
TRBJ2-2,TRBV12-5,CASGLVLTGELFF
TRBJ1-1,TRBV9,CASSPSQGSTEAFF
TRBJ2-1,TRBV7-3,CASSYGLAGGYNEQFF
TRBJ2-2,TRBV28,CASSLGGVDGELFF
TRBJ1-2,TRBV18,CASWADRAGYGYTF
TRBJ1-1,TRBV11-2,CASSLYGGNTEAFF
TRBJ1-2,TRBV20-1,CSASVREGNYGYTF
TRBJ2-5,TRBV2,CASSVDGGSGETQYF
TRBJ2-2,TRBV4-2,CASSQGITSGGVNTGELFF
TRBJ1-3,TRBV10-3,CAISPGQGNTIYF
TRBJ2-3,TRBV5-1,CASSLRGRGTDTQYF
TRBJ2-1,TRBV28,CASSLVGDEQFF
TRBJ2-7,TRBV6-5,CASSRQGYEQYF
TRBJ2-3,TRBV6-2/TRBV6-3,CASSSTGGGRTDTQYF
TRBJ1-6,TRBV11-2,CASSREGFGPLHF
TRBJ2-5,TRBV12-3/TRBV12-4,CASSVVEGETQYF
TRBJ2-3,TRBV6-5,CASSRQKTDTDTQYF
TRBJ1-1,TRBV21-1,CASSKGVDRQGANTEAFF
TRBJ2-1,TRBV5-4,CASRPALAGAGNEQFF
TRBJ1-2,TRBV7-2,CASSSRGLPYGYTF
TRBJ2-1,TRBV3-1/TRBV3-2,CASSPIWSSYNEQFF
TRBJ2-3,TRBV7-3,CASSLGPDYTDTQYF
TRBJ1-1,TRBV20-1,CSAAMNTEAFF
TRBJ2-3,TRBV6-1,CASSEDSGATDTQYF
TRBJ2-5,TRBV7-2,CASSLGGQGGETQYF
TRBJ1-2,TRBV9,CASTLGDSYGYTF
TRBJ1-1,TRBV24-1,CATSDLQGSAFF
TRBJ1-5,TRBV24-1,CATSDNRGQYQPQHF
TRBJ1-5,TRBV4-1,CASSQDGTVHQPQHF
TRBJ1-4,TRBV7-9,CASSPRQAEVEKLFF
TRBJ2-3,TRBV24-1,CATGGSTDTQYF
TRBJ2-5,TRBV3-1/TRBV3-2,CASARRGETQYF
TRBJ1-2,TRBV30,CAWSFTGVGGYTF
TRBJ2-1,TRBV11-2,CASSLNEEGQFF
TRBJ2-7,TRBV19,CASSIGRGSSYEQYF
TRBJ2-7,TRBV7-2,CASSLPRLAGSYEQYF
TRBJ1-2,TRBV7-8,CASRPTGEAGYTF